This TCR beta chain was found in a study of identical twins. Notes on the study in general: Rather than following the same donors, the conclusions depended on cross-sectional statistical analysis.

This CDR3 is built from 17 residues. V lost 0 bases, J lost 5 bases, and 9 bases stayed unmatched. The germline gives CDR1 SGHRS, CDR2 YFSETQ. Unique molecular identifiers were present on the cDNA, which also gained a universal primer site by template switching. TCRdb reprocessed the 5' RACE reads via MiXCR and lists one record per CDR3 protein. The table includes approximately 590,000 distinct CDR3 sequences, 9.6% detected once. In the case of this clonotype: Its antigen is unidentified.

This sample also belongs to another study, concerning yellow fever vaccine responses in identical twins. Per that paper: After vaccination, twins' T cell response reportedly seemed partly convergent, partly personalized.

Material for sequencing was PBMCs. The gene calls are TRBV5-1 and TRBJ2-2, with 8 bases aligning to TRBD1. This receptor was obtained from a woman younger than 30 in good health. In nucleotides, the CDR3 is TGCGCCAGCAGCTTGGGAGGCTCAGGGGGCAAGACCGGGGAGCTGTTTTTT. Translated, it gives CASSLGGSGGKTGELFF.